This T cell receptor (beta chain) was sequenced for a study of response to subunit inactivated influenza vaccine. Study observations and caveats: The authors proposed limited new T cell recruitment per seasonal influenza vaccination.

From the RT-PCR reads, TCRdb called clonotypes with MiXCR, one entry per CDR3 protein. The table lists roughly 650,000 distinct CDR3 sequences, around 13% of them singletons. This clonotype has a handful of counts. As yet, its antigen is unknown. CDR3 size: 15 residues. V was trimmed by 0 bases and J by 2 bases, leaving 11 bases between them. Germline values: CDR1 LNHNV, CDR2 YYDKDF (reference sequence). This sequence originates from a man aged 50-59 years who received an inactivated influenza vaccine. Sample: PBMCs from blood, taken 14 days before vaccination. J is TRBJ2-7 and V is TRBV15; D is perhaps TRBD1 (5 bases). The CDR3 DNA reads TGTGCCACCAGCAGAGATCGGACACCCACCTACGAGCAGTACTTC. It encodes CATSRDRTPTYEQYF.